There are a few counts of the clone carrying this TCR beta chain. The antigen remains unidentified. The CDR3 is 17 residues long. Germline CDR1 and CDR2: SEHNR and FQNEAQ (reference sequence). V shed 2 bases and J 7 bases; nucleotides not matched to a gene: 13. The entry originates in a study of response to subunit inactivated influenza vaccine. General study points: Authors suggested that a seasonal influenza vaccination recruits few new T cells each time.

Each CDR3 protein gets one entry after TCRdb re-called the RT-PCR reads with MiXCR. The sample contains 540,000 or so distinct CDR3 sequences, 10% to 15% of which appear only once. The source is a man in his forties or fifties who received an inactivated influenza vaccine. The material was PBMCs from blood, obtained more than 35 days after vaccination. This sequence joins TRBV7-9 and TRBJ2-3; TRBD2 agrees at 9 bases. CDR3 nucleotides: TGTGCCAGCAGCTTAACAGGACTAGCGCTCCGTGCGAATACGCAGTATTTT. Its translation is CASSLTGLALRANTQYF.